The present TCR beta chain was sequenced within a study of cytomegalovirus exposure and HLA in healthy donors. General observations from the study: Both high specificity and high sensitivity reportedly marked the classifier's diagnosis of cytomegalovirus status. Rarity held for most TCR sequences, but there were some public TCRs that occurred in many donors.

Researchers ran the PCR with 60 Vbeta and 13 Jbeta primers. Sequenced by immunoSEQ multiplex PCR; TCRdb stores in-frame clones only, minus some. The data hold 170,000 or so clones, with 80% observed a single time. Details on this clone: Its cognate antigen is unknown.

CDR1 and CDR2 (germline): SGHVS, FQNEAQ. The ends lost 1 base at V and 5 bases at J; junction bases unmatched: 6. This CDR3 is 16 amino acids long. This sequence originates from a woman aged 50 to 60 in good health and CMV-seropositive. Sequencing was carried out using PBMCs. The chain couples TRBV7-8 to TRBJ2-2; TRBD1 matches at 8 bases. In DNA, the CDR3 is TGTGCCAGCAGCTTAGGTCAGGGGGCGAGGACCGGGGAGCTGTTTTTT. It codes for CASSLGQGARTGELFF.